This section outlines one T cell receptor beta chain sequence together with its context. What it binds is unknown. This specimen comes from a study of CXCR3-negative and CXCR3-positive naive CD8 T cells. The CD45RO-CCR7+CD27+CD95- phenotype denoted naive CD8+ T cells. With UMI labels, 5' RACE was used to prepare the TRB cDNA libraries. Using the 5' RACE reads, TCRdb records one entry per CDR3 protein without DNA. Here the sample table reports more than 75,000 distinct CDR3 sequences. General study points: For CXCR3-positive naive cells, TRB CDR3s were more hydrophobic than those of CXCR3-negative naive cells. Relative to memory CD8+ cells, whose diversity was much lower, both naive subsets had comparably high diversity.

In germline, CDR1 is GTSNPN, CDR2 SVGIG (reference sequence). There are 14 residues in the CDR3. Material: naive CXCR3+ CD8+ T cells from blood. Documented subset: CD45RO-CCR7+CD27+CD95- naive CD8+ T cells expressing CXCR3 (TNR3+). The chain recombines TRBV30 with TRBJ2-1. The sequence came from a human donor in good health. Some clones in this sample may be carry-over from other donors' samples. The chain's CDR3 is CAWSGPHSSYEQFF.